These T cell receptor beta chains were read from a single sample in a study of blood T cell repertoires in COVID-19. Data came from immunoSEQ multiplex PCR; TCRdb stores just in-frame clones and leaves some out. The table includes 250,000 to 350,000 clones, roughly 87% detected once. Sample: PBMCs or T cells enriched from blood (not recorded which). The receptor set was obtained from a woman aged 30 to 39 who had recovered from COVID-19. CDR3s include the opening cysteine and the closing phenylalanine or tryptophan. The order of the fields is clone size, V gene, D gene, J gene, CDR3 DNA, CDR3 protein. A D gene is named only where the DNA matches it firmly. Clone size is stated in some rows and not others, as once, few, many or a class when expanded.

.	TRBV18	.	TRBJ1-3	TGTGCCAGCTCACCTTTGGGGAGTACTGGAAACACCATATATTTT	CASSPLGSTGNTIYF
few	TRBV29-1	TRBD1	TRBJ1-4	TGCAGCGTCATCCGGGACAGAGGCGAAAAACTGTTTTTT	CSVIRDRGEKLFF
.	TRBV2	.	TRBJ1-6	TGTGCCAGCAGGATGGACAGCCCGCTCCACTTT	CASRMDSPLHF
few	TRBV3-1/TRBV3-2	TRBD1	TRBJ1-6	TGTGCCAGCAGCCGAACAGGGGATGGTAATTCACCCCTCCACTTT	CASSRTGDGNSPLHF
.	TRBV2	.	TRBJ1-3	TGTGCCAGTGGGACAAGTGGAAACACCATATATTTT	CASGTSGNTIYF
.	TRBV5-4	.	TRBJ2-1	TGTGCCAGCAGCTTGGCAGGACAGTACTACAATGAGCAGTTCTTC	CASSLAGQYYNEQFF
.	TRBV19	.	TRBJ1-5	TGTGCCAGTAGTATAGATCCGCGTGGCAATCAGCCCCAGCATTTT	CASSIDPRGNQPQHF
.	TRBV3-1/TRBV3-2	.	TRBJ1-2	TGTGCCAGCAGCCAAAGAGGGAGCGGCTACACCTTC	CASSQRGSGYTF
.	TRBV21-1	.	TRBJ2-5	TGTGCCAGCAGCAAAGCGCAGACACAATCCCAAGAGACCCAGTACTTC	CASSKAQTQSQETQYF
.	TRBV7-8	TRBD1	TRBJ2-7	TGTGCCAGCAGCTCGACAGGGGTGGTCTACGAGCAGTACTTC	CASSSTGVVYEQYF
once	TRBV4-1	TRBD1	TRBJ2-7	TGCGCCAGCAGCCAGCCCCTGAGACAGGGGTCCTACGAGCAGTACTTC	CASSQPLRQGSYEQYF
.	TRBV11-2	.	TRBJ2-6	TGTGCCAGCAGCTTAGGTATCGCAGTCTCTGGGGCCAACGTCCTGACTTTC	CASSLGIAVSGANVLTF
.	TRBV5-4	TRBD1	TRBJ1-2	TGTGCCAGCAAGCAGGGGGAGGTCTATGGCTACACCTTC	CASKQGEVYGYTF
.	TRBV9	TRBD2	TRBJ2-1	TGTGCCAGCAGCGTCGCCTGGCTAGCGGGGGACAATGAGCAGTTCTTC	CASSVAWLAGDNEQFF
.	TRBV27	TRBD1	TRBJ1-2	TGTGCCAGCAGAATGACAGGGGTACTCGGTGGCTACACCTTC	CASRMTGVLGGYTF
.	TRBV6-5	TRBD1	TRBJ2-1	TGTGCCAGCAGTTACGGGACAGGGTTCGATGAGCAGTTCTTC	CASSYGTGFDEQFF
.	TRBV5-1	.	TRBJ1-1	TGCGCCAGCAGCCTGGAGATGACAGGAGAAGCTTTCTTT	CASSLEMTGEAFF
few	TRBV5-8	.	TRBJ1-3	TGTGCCAGCAGCCGGGGACTAACTGGAAACACCATATATTTT	CASSRGLTGNTIYF
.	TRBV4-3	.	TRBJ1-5	TGCGCCAGCAGCAGAGAGGTTCGGCAGCCCCAGCATTTT	CASSREVRQPQHF
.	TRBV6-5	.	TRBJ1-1	TGTGCCAGTACAAGGGGGGGTAGCACTGAAGCTTTCTTT	CASTRGGSTEAFF
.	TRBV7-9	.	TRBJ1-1	TGTGCCAGCAGCGAGTTACCTCAGGGTTCAGCTTTCTTT	CASSELPQGSAFF
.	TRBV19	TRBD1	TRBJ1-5	TGTGCCAGTAGTATGGGGACAGGGGGCACGAGCAATCAGCCCCAGCATTTT	CASSMGTGGTSNQPQHF
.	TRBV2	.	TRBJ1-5	TGTGCCAGCAGTGAACAGGGAAGTCCCAATCAGCCCCAGCATTTT	CASSEQGSPNQPQHF
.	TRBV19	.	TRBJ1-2	TGTGCCAGTAAGCCCTTGGACAGCTTCCTTGGTGGCTACACCTTC	CASKPLDSFLGGYTF
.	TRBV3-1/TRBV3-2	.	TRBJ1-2	TGTGCCAGCAGCCAAGCTTCGGGAGGGGGCTACACCTTC	CASSQASGGGYTF
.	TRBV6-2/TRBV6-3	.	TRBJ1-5	TGTGCCAGCAGTTACCAAATAAACAGGGTGATGCGCAATCAGCCCCAGCATTTT	CASSYQINRVMRNQPQHF
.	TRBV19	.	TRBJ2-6	TGTGCCAGTAGTATTATGCAGACTGGGGCCAACGTCCTGACTTTC	CASSIMQTGANVLTF
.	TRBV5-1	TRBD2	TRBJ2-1	TGCGCCAGCAGCACCTCCGAAGCGGGGGGCTTAGGGGATGAGCAGTTCTTC	CASSTSEAGGLGDEQFF
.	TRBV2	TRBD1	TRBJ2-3	TGTGCCAGCAGCCTCCGGGACAGGATCTTCACAGATACGCAGTATTTT	CASSLRDRIFTDTQYF
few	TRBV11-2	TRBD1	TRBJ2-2	TGTGCCAGCAGCTCAAGACAGGGAGACACCGGGGAGCTGTTTTTT	CASSSRQGDTGELFF
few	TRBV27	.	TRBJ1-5	TGTGCCAGCAGTTTGTGGGGGGATCAGCCCCAGCATTTT	CASSLWGDQPQHF
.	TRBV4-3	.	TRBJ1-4	TGCGCCAGCAGCCGCACAGGGGAAAAACTGTTTTTT	CASSRTGEKLFF
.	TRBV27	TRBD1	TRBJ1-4	TGTGCCAGCAGTTCTCGACAGGGGATGGCTGAAAAACTGTTTTTT	CASSSRQGMAEKLFF
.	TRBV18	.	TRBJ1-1	TGTGCCAGCTCACCTAAGACAGATTTCCGAGCTTTCTTT	CASSPKTDFRAFF
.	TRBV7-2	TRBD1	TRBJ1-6	TGTGCCAGCAGCCCGTGGACAGGGAAAAATTCACCCCTCCACTTT	CASSPWTGKNSPLHF
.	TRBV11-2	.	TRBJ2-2	TGTGCCAGCAGCGCGAGCAGGGACACCGGGGAGCTGTTTTTT	CASSASRDTGELFF
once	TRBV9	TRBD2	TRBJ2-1	TGTGCCAGCAGCCCCAGAGTGGGGACTAGCGACTTGCATGAGCAGTTCTTC	CASSPRVGTSDLHEQFF
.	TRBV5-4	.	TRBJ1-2	TGTGCCAGCAGCTTGAGGACAGTTTATGGCTACACCTTC	CASSLRTVYGYTF
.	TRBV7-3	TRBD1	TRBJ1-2	TGTGCCAGCAGCCCAGGACAGGGCTATGGCTACACCTTC	CASSPGQGYGYTF
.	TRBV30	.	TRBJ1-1	TGTGCCTGGAGTCCACTGCGGACAAAGAACACTGAAGCTTTCTTT	CAWSPLRTKNTEAFF
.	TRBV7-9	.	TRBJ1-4	TGTGCCAGCAGCCCGAAGCGGAGAATCAATGAAAAACTGTTTTTT	CASSPKRRINEKLFF
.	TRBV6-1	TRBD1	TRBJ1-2	TGTGCCAGCAGTGAAGCGCTTCTGGGGACAGGGAACGGCTACACCTTC	CASSEALLGTGNGYTF
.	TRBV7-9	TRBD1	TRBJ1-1	TGTGCCAGCAGCCACCAAGACAGGGAGGCTTTCTTT	CASSHQDREAFF
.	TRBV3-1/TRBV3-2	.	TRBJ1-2	TGTGCCAGCAGCTCATACAGGGCGCTGGGGGGCTACACCTTC	CASSSYRALGGYTF
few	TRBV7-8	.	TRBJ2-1	TGTGCCAGCAGCTTCTTCAGGTACAATGAGCAGTTCTTC	CASSFFRYNEQFF
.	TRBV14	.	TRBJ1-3	TGTGCCAGCAGCCAAGTGAGGACAGCCGGAAACACCATATATTTT	CASSQVRTAGNTIYF
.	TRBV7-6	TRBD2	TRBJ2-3	TGTGCCAGCAGCCTAGGGGCTAGCGGGTTCTACACAGATACGCAGTATTTT	CASSLGASGFYTDTQYF
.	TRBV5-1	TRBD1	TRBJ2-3	TGCGCCAGCAGCTTGGCCCCAGGGGGTATTGCAGATACGCAGTATTTT	CASSLAPGGIADTQYF